This T cell receptor beta chain was recorded in a study of PD-1 blockade in classical Hodgkin lymphoma. There are 14 residues in the CDR3. Trimming removed 0 bases from V and 6 bases from J, with 11 bases in between. Germline assignment: CDR1 MNHEY and CDR2 SVGAGI. Produced via immunoSEQ multiplex PCR; TCRdb's table is partial and in-frame only. Of under 4,500 clones in the sample, about 89% were seen once. All patients relapsed after autologous stem cell transplantation, and brentuximab vedotin exposure varied. Purification of CD4+ T cells from thawed PBMCs was achieved by magnetic negative selection.

The starting material was CD4+ T cells from blood, obtained at baseline. The receptor's source is a human donor with classical Hodgkin lymphoma. The chain is built from TRBV6-5 and TRBJ1-1; D might be TRBD1 (5 bases). The CDR3 coding sequence is TGTGCCAGCAGTTACTCATGGGGGTTGGCTGAAGCTTTCTTT. It encodes CASSYSWGLAEAFF.